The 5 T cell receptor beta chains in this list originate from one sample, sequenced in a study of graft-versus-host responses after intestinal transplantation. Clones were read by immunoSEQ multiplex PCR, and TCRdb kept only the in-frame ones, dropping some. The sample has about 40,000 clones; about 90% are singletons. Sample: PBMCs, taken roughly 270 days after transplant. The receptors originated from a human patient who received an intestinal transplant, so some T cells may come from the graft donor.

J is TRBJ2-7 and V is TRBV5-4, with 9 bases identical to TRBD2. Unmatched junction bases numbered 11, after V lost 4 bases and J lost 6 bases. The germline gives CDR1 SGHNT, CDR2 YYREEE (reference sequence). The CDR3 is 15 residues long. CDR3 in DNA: TGTGCCAGCAGCCCCGAAGCGGGGGGCCTAGTCGAGCAGTACTTC. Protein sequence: CASSPEAGGLVEQYF.

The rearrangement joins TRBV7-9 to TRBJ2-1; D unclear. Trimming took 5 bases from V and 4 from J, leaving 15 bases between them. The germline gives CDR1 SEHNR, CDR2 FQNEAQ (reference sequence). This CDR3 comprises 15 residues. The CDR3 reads CASSRGWEIYNEQFF. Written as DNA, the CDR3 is TGTGCCAGCAGCAGAGGTTGGGAAATTTACAATGAGCAGTTCTTC.

The CDR3 sequence: CASSPTLTDTQYF. The CDR3 nucleotides read TGCGCCAGCAGCCCTACGCTTACAGATACGCAGTATTTT. The chain carries TRBV4-1 and TRBJ2-3; no clear D. The V end lost 4 bases, the J end lost 3 bases, and 8 bases lay between the germline ends. The CDR3 loop spans 13 amino acids. Germline CDR1 and CDR2: MGHRA and YSYEKL.

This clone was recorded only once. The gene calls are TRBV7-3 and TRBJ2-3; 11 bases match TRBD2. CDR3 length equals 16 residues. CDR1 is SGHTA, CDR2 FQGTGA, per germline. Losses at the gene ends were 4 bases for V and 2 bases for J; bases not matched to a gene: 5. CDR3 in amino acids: CASSSTSGGFTDTQYF. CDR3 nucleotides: TGTGCCAGCAGCTCAACTAGCGGGGGATTCACAGATACGCAGTATTTT. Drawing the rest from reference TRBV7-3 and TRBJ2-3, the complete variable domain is GAGVSQTPSNKVTEKGKYVELRCDPISGHTALYWYRQSLGQGPEFLIYFQGTGAADDSGLPNDRFFAVRPEGSVSTLKIQRTERGDSAVYLCASSSTSGGFTDTQYFGPGTRLTVL.

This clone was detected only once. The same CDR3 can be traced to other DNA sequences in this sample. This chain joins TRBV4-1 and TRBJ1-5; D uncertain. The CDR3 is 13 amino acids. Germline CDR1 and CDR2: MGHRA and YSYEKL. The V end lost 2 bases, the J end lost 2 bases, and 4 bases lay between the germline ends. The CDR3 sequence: CASSQSGNQPQHF. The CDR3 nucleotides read TGCGCCAGCAGCCAATCCGGCAATCAGCCCCAGCATTTT.